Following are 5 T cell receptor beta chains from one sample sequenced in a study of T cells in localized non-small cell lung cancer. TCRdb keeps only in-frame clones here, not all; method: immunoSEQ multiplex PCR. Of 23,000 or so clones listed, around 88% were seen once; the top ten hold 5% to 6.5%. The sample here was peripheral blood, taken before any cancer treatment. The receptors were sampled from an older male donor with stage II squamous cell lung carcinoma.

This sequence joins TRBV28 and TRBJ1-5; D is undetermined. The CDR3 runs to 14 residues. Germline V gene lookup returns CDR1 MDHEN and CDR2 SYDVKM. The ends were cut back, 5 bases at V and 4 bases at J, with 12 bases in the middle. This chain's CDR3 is CASSPRQWNQPQHF. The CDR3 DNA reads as TGTGCCAGCAGTCCGAGACAATGGAATCAGCCCCAGCATTTT.

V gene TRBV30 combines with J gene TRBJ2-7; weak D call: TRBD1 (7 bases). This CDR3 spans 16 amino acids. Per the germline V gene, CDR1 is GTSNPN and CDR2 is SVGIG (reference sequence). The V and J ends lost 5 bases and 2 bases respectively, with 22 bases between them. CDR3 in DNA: TGTGCCTGGGTTCTCCAGGGGGGACAGCATACCTACGAGCAGTACTTC. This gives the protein CAWVLQGGQHTYEQYF.

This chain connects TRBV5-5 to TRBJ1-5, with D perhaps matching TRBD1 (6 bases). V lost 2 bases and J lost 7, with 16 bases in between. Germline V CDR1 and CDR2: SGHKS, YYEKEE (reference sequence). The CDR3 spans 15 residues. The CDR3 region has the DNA TGTGCCAGCAGCTTTTCGTCAGGGGAGGGCCAGCCCCAGCATTTT. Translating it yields CASSFSSGEGQPQHF. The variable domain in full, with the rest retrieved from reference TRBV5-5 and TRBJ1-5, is DAGVTQSPTHLIKTRGQQVTLRCSPISGHKSVSWYQQVLGQGPQFIFQYYEKEERGRGNFPDRFSARQFPNYSSELNVNALLLGDSALYLCASSFSSGEGQPQHFGDGTRLSIL.

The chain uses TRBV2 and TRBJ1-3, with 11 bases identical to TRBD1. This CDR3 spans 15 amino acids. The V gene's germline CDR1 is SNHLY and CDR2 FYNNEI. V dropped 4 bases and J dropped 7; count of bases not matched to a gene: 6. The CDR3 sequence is CASSAGQGVPNTIYF. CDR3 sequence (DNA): TGTGCCAGCAGTGCGGGACAGGGGGTCCCGAACACCATATATTTT.

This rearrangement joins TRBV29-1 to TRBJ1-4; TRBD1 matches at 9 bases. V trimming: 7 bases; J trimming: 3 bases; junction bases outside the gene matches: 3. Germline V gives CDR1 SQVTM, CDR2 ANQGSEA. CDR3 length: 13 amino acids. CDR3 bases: TGCAGCGCACAGGGGGCGCCTAATGAAAAACTGTTTTTT. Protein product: CSAQGAPNEKLFF.